This TCR beta chain was obtained from a study of blood T cell repertoires in COVID-19. Study details: COVID-19 samples, acute and convalescent, were from the United States, Italy and Spain.

Germline lookup yields CDR1 SGHRS and CDR2 YFSETQ. The CDR3 contains 15 residues. With 2 bases clipped from V and 0 bases from J, the junction kept 1 base outside the gene matches. Some clones are missing from TCRdb's copy, which holds only in-frame ones; the method was immunoSEQ multiplex PCR. The sample comprises about 120,000 clones, over 75% of which are singletons, and 27% rests with the top ten. The receptor comes from a woman older than 75 with acute or convalescent COVID-19. Sequenced input: peripheral blood. The V call is TRBV5-1, the J call TRBJ1-4, with TRBD1 matching 7 bases. The CDR3 spells CASSLDRATNEKLFF. DNA for the CDR3: TGCGCCAGCAGCTTAGACAGGGCAACTAATGAAAAACTGTTTTTT.